The clone carrying this T cell receptor beta chain was observed many times. These data belong to a study of regulatory T cells in long-lasting Graves disease. The overall study: Newly diagnosed Graves' patients took antithyroid drugs under 3 months.

Time point in this sample: newly diagnosed GD, antithyroid drugs for less than 3 months. PBMCs were the source of the RNA used for TCR sequencing. Trimming at V came to 5 bases and at J to 5 bases, leaving 10 bases not matched to a gene. The CDR3 runs to 15 residues. Germline CDR1 and CDR2: SGHAT and FQNNGV. Assembly of TCR beta libraries relied on iRepertoire HTBI primers together with Arm-PCR of CDR3 regions. TCRdb re-called the multiplex PCR reads with MiXCR, one entry per CDR3 protein. Of around 240,000 distinct CDR3 sequences listed, 15% to 20% are singletons. Another study also made use of these data, one on T cells in Graves' hyperthyroidism and ophthalmopathy. According to that study: A set of HTBI primers served as the primers for a first-round RT-PCR of the TCR CDR3.

The chain carries TRBV11-2 and TRBJ2-3; 7 bases line up with TRBD2. The source was peripheral blood mononuclear cells (PBMCs), collected at new diagnosis, from a patient treated with antithyroid drugs. The clonotype comes from a woman in her 30s with Graves disease. CDR3 amino acids: CASSQTGGGGDTQYF. The DNA for the CDR3 is TGTGCCAGCAGCCAAACTGGGGGGGGAGGAGATACGCAGTATTTT.